These 6 T cell receptor beta chains originate from one sample sequenced in a study of T cells in Graves' hyperthyroidism and ophthalmopathy. From RNA transcripts, TCR beta CDR3 regions were amplified. A first-round RT-PCR of the TCR CDR3 used the HTBI primer set. TCRdb analysed the multiplex PCR reads with MiXCR anew, one entry per CDR3 protein. The top ten hold over 25% of the sample, which has about 280,000 distinct CDR3 sequences, less than 30% seen once. Material: blood. The receptors were gathered from a man between 40 and 49 years old with Graves' hyperthyroidism that later progressed to Graves' ophthalmopathy.

This clonotype was detected many times. The gene calls are TRBV20-1 and TRBJ1-1; TRBD1 agrees at 7 bases. The CDR3 is 15 amino acids. Looked up from germline, CDR1 is DFQATT and CDR2 is SNEGSKA (reference sequence). The ends lost 6 bases at V and 7 bases at J; junction bases unmatched: 17. For the CDR3, the DNA is TGCAGTGCCCCCCGGGCCCCTGGACAGGCTGGTGAAGCTTTCTTT. Translating it yields CSAPRAPGQAGEAFF.

At least ten counts were recorded for this clonotype. The chain carries TRBV12-3 or TRBV12-4 and TRBJ2-7, with D perhaps TRBD2 (6 bases). V lost 9 bases, J lost 0 bases, and 12 bases lay in between. CDR3 size: 13 residues. The DNA of the CDR3 is TGTGCCAGTAGCGGCCCAAGCTCCTACGAGCAGTACTTC. This translates into CASSGPSSYEQYF.

This clonotype was counted at least ten times. J is TRBJ1-5 and V is TRBV20-1, with a tentative D call TRBD1 (5 bases). V dropped 5 bases and J dropped 3 bases, with 14 bases sitting between them. Looked up from germline, CDR1 is DFQATT and CDR2 is SNEGSKA (reference sequence). CDR3 length: 14 residues. CDR3 sequence (DNA): TGCAGTGCTTCAGGCAGGGCTTTCAATCAGCCCCAGCATTTT. Translation: CSASGRAFNQPQHF.

This clonotype was detected ten times or more. This chain joins TRBV12-3 or TRBV12-4 and TRBJ2-7; 8 positions match TRBD2. The CDR3 loop spans 14 amino acids. J lost 1 base, V lost 5 bases, and 4 bases had no gene match. The CDR3: CASSPIAGSYEQYF. CDR3 bases: TGTGCCAGCAGTCCAATAGCGGGGTCCTACGAGCAGTACTTC.

In DNA form, the CDR3 reads TGTGCCAGCAGCTTAGTTGCGGGAGTGGGCCAAGAGACCCAGTACTTC. Translating gives CASSLVAGVGQETQYF. V gene TRBV7-2 combines with J gene TRBJ2-5, with 7 bases fitting TRBD2. This CDR3 contains 16 residues. The germline V gene encodes CDR1 SGHTA and CDR2 FQGNSA. Unmatched junction bases numbered 6, after V lost 1 base and J lost 1 base.

This clonotype has more than one count but fewer than ten. This chain uses TRBV6-1 with TRBJ2-7, with D perhaps TRBD1 (6 bases). V gave up 7 bases and J gave up 1 base, with 11 bases separating them. The V gene's germline CDR1 is MNHNS and CDR2 SASEGT. The CDR3 sequence is 13 residues long. CDR3 in amino acids: CASTRQVSYEQYF. DNA for the CDR3: TGTGCCAGCACCAGACAGGTTTCCTACGAGCAGTACTTC.